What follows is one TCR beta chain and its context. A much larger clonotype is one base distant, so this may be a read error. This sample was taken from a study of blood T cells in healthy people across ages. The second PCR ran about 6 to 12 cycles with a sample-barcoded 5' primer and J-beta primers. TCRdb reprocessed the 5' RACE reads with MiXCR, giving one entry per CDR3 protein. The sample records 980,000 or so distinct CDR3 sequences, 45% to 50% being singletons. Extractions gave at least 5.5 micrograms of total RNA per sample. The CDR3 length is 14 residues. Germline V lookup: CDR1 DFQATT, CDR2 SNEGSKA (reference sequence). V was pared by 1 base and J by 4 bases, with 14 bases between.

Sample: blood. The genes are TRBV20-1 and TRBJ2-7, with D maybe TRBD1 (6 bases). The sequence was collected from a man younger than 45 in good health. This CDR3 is CSARGSNREYEQYF. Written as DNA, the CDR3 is TGCAGTGCTAGAGGTAGCAACAGGGAGTACGAGCAGTACTTC.